This TCR beta chain emerged from a study of a mutant IDH1 vaccine in newly diagnosed glioma. Whole-study context: The patients were given eight vaccinations, one each in weeks 1, 3, 5, 7, 11, 15, 19 and 23. Treated patients had a mean age of 40.4 years and a sex split that was about 62% male and about 40% female. Commencement of vaccination occurred 4-6 weeks following radiotherapy alone, or concurrently with temozolomide cycles.

The protocol was immunoSEQ multiplex PCR, while the TCRdb copy is restricted to in-frame clones and leaves out a portion. Altogether under 40,000 clones are present, around 82% being singletons, with the ten largest covering roughly a quarter. Concerning this clone itself: Its target is unknown.

Trimming took 6 bases from V and 3 from J; bases not matched to a gene: 11. The CDR3 is made up of 17 amino acids. In germline, CDR1 is MRHNA, CDR2 SNTAGT. Stated time point: week 11, during vaccination. Topical imiquimod was applied with each vaccine dose, which held 300 ug of mutant IDH1 20-mer peptide. The study enrolled donors with new WHO grade 3 or 4 IDH1-mutant, ATRX-lost astrocytomas. Sample: PBMCs, taken from a glioma patient whose treatment included an IDH1 peptide vaccine. V is TRBV6-4 and J is TRBJ2-3, with 11 nucleotides matching TRBD1. The origin of this receptor is a man aged 25-45 years with glioma. The CDR3 nucleotides are TGTGCCAGCAGCAGGGACGGACAGGGGGCATCGACAGATACGCAGTATTTT. It translates to CASSRDGQGASTDTQYF.